This T cell receptor (beta chain) was sequenced for a study of beta chain features in type 1 diabetes. The CDR3 contains 10 residues. V lost 7 bases to trimming and J lost 5 bases, with 8 bases between them. Per germline, CDR1 DFQATT and CDR2 SNEGSKA (reference sequence). Isolated RNA was reverse transcribed in full, so expressed TCRB transcripts were sequenced. The table came from immunoSEQ multiplex PCR; TCRdb's copy has only in-frame clones and leaves some out. The data contain about 180,000 clones, less than 15% of them seen just once; the ten biggest clones take up 0.6% to 0.8%. V and J are TRBV20-1 and TRBJ1-2; D remains ambiguous. This clonotype originated in a woman under 30 in good health. The sequenced material came from central memory CD4+ T cells from blood. The CDR3 spells CSVTLYGYTF. The CDR3 DNA reads as TGCAGTGTAACGCTATATGGCTACACCTTC.